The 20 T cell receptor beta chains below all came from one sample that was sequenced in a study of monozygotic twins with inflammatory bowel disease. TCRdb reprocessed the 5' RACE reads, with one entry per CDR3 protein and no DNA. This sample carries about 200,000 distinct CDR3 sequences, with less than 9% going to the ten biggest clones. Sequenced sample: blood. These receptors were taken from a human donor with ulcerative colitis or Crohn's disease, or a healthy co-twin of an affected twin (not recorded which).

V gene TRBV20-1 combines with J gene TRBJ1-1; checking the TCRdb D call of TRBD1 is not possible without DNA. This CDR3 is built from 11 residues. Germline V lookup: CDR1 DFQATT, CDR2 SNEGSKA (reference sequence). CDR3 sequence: CSAPLWGEAFF.

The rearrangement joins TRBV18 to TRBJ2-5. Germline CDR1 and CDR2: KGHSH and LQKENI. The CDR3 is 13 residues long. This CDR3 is CASSPDLLETQYF.

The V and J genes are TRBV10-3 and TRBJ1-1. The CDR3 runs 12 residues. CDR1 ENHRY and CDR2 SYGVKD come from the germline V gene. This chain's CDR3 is CAISIGRNEAFF.

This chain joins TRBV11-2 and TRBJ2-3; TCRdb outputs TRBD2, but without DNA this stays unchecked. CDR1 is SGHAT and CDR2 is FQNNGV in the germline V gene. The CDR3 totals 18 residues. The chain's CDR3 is CASSLEGASGRATDTQYF.

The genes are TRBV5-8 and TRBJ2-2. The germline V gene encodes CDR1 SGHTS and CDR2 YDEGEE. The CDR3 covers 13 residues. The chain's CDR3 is CASSSEVTGELFF. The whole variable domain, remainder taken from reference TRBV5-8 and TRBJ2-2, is EAGVTQSPTHLIKTRGQQATLRCSPISGHTSVYWYQQALGLGLQFLLWYDEGEERNRGNFPPRFSGRQFPNYSSELNVNALELEDSALYLCASSSEVTGELFFGEGSRLTVL.

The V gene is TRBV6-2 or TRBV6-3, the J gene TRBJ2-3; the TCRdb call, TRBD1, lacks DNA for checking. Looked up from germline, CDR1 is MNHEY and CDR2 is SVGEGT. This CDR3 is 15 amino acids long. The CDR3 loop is CASTSRDRGTDTQYF.

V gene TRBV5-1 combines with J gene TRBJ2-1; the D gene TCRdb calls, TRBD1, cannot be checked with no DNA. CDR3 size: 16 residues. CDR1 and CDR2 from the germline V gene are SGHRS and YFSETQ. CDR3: CASSLEGVFIYNEQFF.

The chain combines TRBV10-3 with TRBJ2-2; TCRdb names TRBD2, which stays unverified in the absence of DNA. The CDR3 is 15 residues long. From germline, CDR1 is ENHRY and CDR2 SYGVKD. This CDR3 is CAINSGGGYTGELFF.

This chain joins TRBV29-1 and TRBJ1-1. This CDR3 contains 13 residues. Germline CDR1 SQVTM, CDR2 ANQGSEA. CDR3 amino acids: CSASELLNTEAFF.

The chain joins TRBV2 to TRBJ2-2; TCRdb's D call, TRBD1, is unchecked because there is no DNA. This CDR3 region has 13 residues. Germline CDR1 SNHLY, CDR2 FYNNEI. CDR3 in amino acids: CASRDSNTGELFF.

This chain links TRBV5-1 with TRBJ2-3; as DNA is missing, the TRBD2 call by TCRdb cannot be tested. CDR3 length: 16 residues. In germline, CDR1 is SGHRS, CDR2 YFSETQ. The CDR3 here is CASSPGLAEGADTQYF.

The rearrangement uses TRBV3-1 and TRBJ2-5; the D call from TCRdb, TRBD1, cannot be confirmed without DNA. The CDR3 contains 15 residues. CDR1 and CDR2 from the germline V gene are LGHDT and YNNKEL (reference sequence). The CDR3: CASSHLRDRVETQYF.

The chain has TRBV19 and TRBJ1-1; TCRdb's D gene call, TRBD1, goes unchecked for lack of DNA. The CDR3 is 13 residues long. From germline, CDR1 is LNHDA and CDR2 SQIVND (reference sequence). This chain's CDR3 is CASTGGVGTEAFF.

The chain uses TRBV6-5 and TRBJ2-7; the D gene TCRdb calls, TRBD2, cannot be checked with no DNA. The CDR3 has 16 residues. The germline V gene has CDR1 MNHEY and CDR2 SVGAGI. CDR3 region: CASSYGRGILSYEQYF.

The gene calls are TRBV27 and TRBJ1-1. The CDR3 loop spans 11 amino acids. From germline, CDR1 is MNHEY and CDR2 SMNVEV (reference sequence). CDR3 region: CASSSLGAAFF.

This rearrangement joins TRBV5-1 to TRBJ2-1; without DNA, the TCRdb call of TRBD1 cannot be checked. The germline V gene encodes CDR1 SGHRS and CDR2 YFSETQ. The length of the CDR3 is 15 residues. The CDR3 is CASSSTGVTTHEQFF.

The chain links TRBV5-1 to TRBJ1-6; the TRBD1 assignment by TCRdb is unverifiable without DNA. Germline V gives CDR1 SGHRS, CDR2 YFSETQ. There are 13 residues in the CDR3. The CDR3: CASSLTGDSPLHF.

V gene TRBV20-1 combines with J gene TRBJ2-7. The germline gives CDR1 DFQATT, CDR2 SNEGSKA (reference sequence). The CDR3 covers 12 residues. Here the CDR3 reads CSASGGIYEQYF.

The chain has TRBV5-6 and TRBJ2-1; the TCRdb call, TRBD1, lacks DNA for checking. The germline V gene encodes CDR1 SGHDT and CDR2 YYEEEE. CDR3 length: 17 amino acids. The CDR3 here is CASSPRLTGGDYNEQFF.

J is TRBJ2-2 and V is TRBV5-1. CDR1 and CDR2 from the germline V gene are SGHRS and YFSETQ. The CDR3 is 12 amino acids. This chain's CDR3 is CASRRDGGELFF.